The subject of this entry is one T cell receptor (beta chain). The sample originates from a study of beta chain features in type 1 diabetes. The germline CDR1 and CDR2 sequences are SEHNR and FQNEAQ (reference sequence). V lost 6 bases and J 7 bases, leaving 13 bases between the germline ends. The CDR3 runs 13 residues. Sorting of CD4+ naive, central memory, regulatory and stem cell-like memory cells was performed via CD45RO/CCR7/CD25/CD127/CD95/CD27. The investigators reverse transcribed all of the isolated RNA, so they sequenced expressed TCRB transcripts. Some clones are missing from TCRdb's copy, which holds only in-frame ones; the method was immunoSEQ multiplex PCR. The sample has more than 120,000 clones, 8.5% to 12% seen once.

Specimen: naive CD4+ T cells from blood. J is TRBJ2-4 and V is TRBV7-9; possible D gene TRBD1, 6 bases. The source of this sequence is a man aged 18 to 35 in good health. CDR3 in DNA: TGTGCCAGCAGGTCCTCAGGGGTGAACATTCAGTACTTC. This sequence encodes CASRSSGVNIQYF.